A single sample is the source of the 27 T cell receptor beta chains below, sequenced in a study of control samples from healthy donors and cancer patients. Assay used: immunoSEQ multiplex PCR; TCRdb lists only in-frame clones, some missing. The top ten hold approximately 1.5% of the sample, which has tens of thousands of clones, about 92% seen once. Sequences were obtained from blood. These receptors were obtained from a woman aged 30 to 39 in good health.

The V and J genes are TRBV7-9 and TRBJ1-4; D may be TRBD1 (6 bases). The V and J ends lost 1 base and 8 bases respectively, with 14 bases between them. From germline, CDR1 is SEHNR and CDR2 FQNEAQ (reference sequence). The CDR3 has 15 amino acids. This chain's CDR3 is CASSLGRGPGEKLFF. The CDR3 bases are TGTGCCAGCAGCTTAGGCAGGGGCCCAGGGGAAAAACTGTTTTTT.

The chain couples TRBV7-8 to TRBJ2-5, with 11 bases fitting TRBD2. Trimming took 3 bases from V and 5 from J; bases not matched to a gene: 5. Germline V gene sequence: CDR1 SGHVS, CDR2 FQNEAQ. The CDR3 loop spans 15 amino acids. CDR3 bases: TGTGCCAGCAGCTTTAGCGGGGGGGCCCGGGAGACCCAGTACTTC. This codes for CASSFSGGARETQYF.

This rearrangement joins TRBV5-4 to TRBJ2-1, with D possibly matching TRBD2 (5 bases). V dropped 3 bases and J dropped 7 bases, with 5 bases sitting between them. The CDR3 has 11 amino acids. Germline CDR1 reads SGHNT; CDR2 reads YYREEE (reference sequence). The CDR3 loop reads CASSSGNEQFF. The CDR3 nucleotides read TGTGCCAGCAGCTCGGGGAATGAGCAGTTCTTC.

This clone has a handful of counts. This chain links TRBV5-4 with TRBJ1-6, with D tentatively TRBD1 (5 bases). Germline V gene lookup returns CDR1 SGHNT and CDR2 YYREEE (reference sequence). The CDR3 is 14 amino acids. With 4 bases removed from V and 8 bases from J, the gap between germline ends came to 13 bases. For the CDR3, the DNA is TGTGCCAGCAGCGTTGACAGAGAATATTCACCCCTCCACTTT. Its translation is CASSVDREYSPLHF.

The V gene is TRBV28, the J gene TRBJ1-6; TRBD1 matches at 7 bases. This CDR3 is 12 amino acids long. Germline CDR1 MDHEN, CDR2 SYDVKM. The J segment lost 15 bases and the V segment lost 5 bases, leaving 7 bases of the junction unmatched. Here the CDR3 DNA reads TGTGCCAGCAGTCCAGGGGGGTTGCGCCTCCACTTT. This encodes CASSPGGLRLHF.

This sequence joins TRBV2 and TRBJ2-1, with D hard to call. Trimming removed 5 bases at V and 0 bases at J, with 14 bases between. The germline V gene has CDR1 SNHLY and CDR2 FYNNEI. There are 16 residues in the CDR3. The chain's CDR3 is CASSTVEYSSYNEQFF. CDR3 coding DNA: TGTGCCAGCAGTACGGTAGAATACAGCTCCTACAATGAGCAGTTCTTC.

The chain carries TRBV20-1 and TRBJ1-5; D gene unclear. V was shortened by 3 bases and J by 0 bases, with 12 bases between the two germline ends. This CDR3 comprises 15 residues. In germline, CDR1 is DFQATT, CDR2 SNEGSKA (reference sequence). The CDR3 DNA sequence: TGCAGTGCTAGTTCTACGTCTCTTAGCAATCAGCCCCAGCATTTT. Translation gives CSASSTSLSNQPQHF.

The rearrangement links TRBV6-1 to TRBJ2-5; TRBD1 aligns across 8 bases. This CDR3 has 15 residues. V dropped 2 bases and J dropped 1; count of bases not matched to a gene: 3. Looked up from germline, CDR1 is MNHNS and CDR2 is SASEGT. The CDR3, as DNA: TGTGCCAGCAGTGAATGGACAGGGAGCCAAGAGACCCAGTACTTC. Amino acid sequence: CASSEWTGSQETQYF.

The chain links TRBV7-9 to TRBJ2-7, with a tentative D call TRBD2 (6 bases). Germline CDR1 reads SEHNR; CDR2 reads FQNEAQ (reference sequence). This CDR3 contains 16 residues. The ends were cut back, 8 bases at V and 0 bases at J, with 20 bases in the middle. CDR3 loop: CASEFGLSGRSYEQYF. The CDR3 bases are TGTGCCAGCGAGTTTGGGTTGAGCGGGCGCTCCTACGAGCAGTACTTC.

V usage is TRBV18 and J usage is TRBJ1-1; no firm D call. V was pared by 2 bases and J by 2 bases, with 12 bases between. The CDR3 extends over 15 amino acids. Germline-derived CDR1 and CDR2 are KGHSH and LQKENI. The CDR3 bases are TGTGCCAGCTCACCAGTCGTTGGCCGTAACACTGAAGCTTTCTTT. Translation: CASSPVVGRNTEAFF.

The rearrangement uses TRBV18 and TRBJ1-2, with 8 bases lining up with TRBD1. Germline CDR1 reads KGHSH; CDR2 reads LQKENI. V dropped 4 bases and J dropped 8; count of bases not matched to a gene: 6. The CDR3 length is 13 residues. The CDR3: CASSRTGQGGYTF. CDR3 nucleotides: TGTGCCAGCTCACGAACTGGACAGGGCGGCTACACCTTC.

The chain joins TRBV2 to TRBJ2-1; 9 bases fit TRBD2. V trimming: 2 bases; J trimming: 4 bases; junction bases outside the gene matches: 3. CDR1 SNHLY and CDR2 FYNNEI come from the germline V gene. The CDR3 loop spans 15 amino acids. DNA of the CDR3: TGTGCCAGCAGTGAATCGCTAGCGGGATACAATGAGCAGTTCTTC. This gives the protein CASSESLAGYNEQFF. Variable domain in full (rest from reference TRBV2 and TRBJ2-1): EPEVTQTPSHQVTQMGQEVILRCVPISNHLYFYWYRQILGQKVEFLVSFYNNEISEKSEIFDDQFSVERPDGSNFTLKIRSTKLEDSAMYFCASSESLAGYNEQFFGPGTRLTVL.

This rearrangement joins TRBV29-1 to TRBJ1-2, with TRBD1 as a possible D gene (6 bases). The CDR3 is made up of 15 amino acids. Germline CDR1 and CDR2: SQVTM and ANQGSEA. V was trimmed by 3 bases and J by 4 bases, leaving 18 bases between them. This CDR3 reads CSVDPSGGRAYGYTF. The CDR3 nucleotides read TGCAGCGTTGATCCCTCCGGGGGGCGCGCCTATGGCTACACCTTC.

This chain uses TRBV12-3 or TRBV12-4 with TRBJ2-1; D is ambiguous. V dropped 2 bases and J dropped 4 bases, with 3 bases sitting between them. The CDR3 sequence is 12 residues long. This chain's CDR3 is CASSLLYNEQFF. The CDR3 DNA reads TGTGCCAGCAGTTTACTTTACAATGAGCAGTTCTTC.

This chain joins TRBV5-1 and TRBJ1-6, with D perhaps matching TRBD1 (5 bases). Deletions cut 2 bases from V and 8 bases from J, with 11 bases between. Germline CDR1 and CDR2: SGHRS and YFSETQ. The CDR3 totals 14 residues. CDR3: CASSFEGVDSPLHF. CDR3 sequence (DNA): TGCGCCAGCAGCTTTGAAGGGGTCGATTCACCCCTCCACTTT.

This chain links TRBV30 with TRBJ1-1; unclear D gene. The CDR3 is 13 residues long. Germline values: CDR1 GTSNPN, CDR2 SVGIG (reference sequence). V was trimmed by 0 bases and J by 1 base, leaving 6 bases between them. CDR3 coding DNA: TGTGCCTGGAGTGTACGGGCGAACACTGAAGCTTTCTTT. Its protein product is CAWSVRANTEAFF.

The genes are TRBV10-3 and TRBJ1-5; no reliable D call. Germline V CDR1 and CDR2: ENHRY, SYGVKD. Trimming cost V 10 bases and J 0 bases, with 13 bases left between them. The CDR3 extends over 14 amino acids. CDR3 bases: TGTGCCACCCGGCCGGACTATAGCAATCAGCCCCAGCATTTT. This translates into CATRPDYSNQPQHF.

The genes are TRBV5-1 and TRBJ2-5; 9 bases fit TRBD1. The CDR3 is 15 amino acids. V lost 4 bases to trimming and J lost 3 bases; unmatched junction nucleotides: 7. Germline V CDR1 and CDR2: SGHRS, YFSETQ. CDR3 region: CASSPWDRVEETQYF. For the CDR3, the DNA is TGCGCCAGCAGCCCATGGGACAGGGTGGAAGAGACCCAGTACTTC.

In nucleotides, the CDR3 is TGTGCCAGCAGTCGCGCAGGGGACGAAAACACCATATATTTT. It encodes CASSRAGDENTIYF. The chain couples TRBV6-5 to TRBJ1-3; a weak D match, TRBD1 (6 bases). Germline-derived CDR1 and CDR2 are MNHEY and SVGAGI. The germline V and J ends were trimmed by 5 bases and 6 bases, with 14 bases remaining between them. This CDR3 region has 14 residues.

J is TRBJ1-1 and V is TRBV6-6; no clear D. The length of the CDR3 is 13 residues. V shed 2 bases and J shed 2 bases, with 6 bases lying between them. In germline, CDR1 is MNHNY, CDR2 SVGAGI (reference sequence). This CDR3 reads CASSYPANTEAFF. In nucleotides, the CDR3 is TGTGCCAGCAGTTACCCAGCTAACACTGAAGCTTTCTTT.

The chain recombines TRBV5-8 with TRBJ1-5; TRBD1 might be the D (6 bases). The CDR3 has 15 amino acids. The V gene lost 5 bases and the J gene lost 7 bases, with 19 bases spanning the gap. The germline V gene encodes CDR1 SGHTS and CDR2 YDEGEE. The CDR3 sequence: CASSSDRFLEQPQHF. CDR3 nucleotides: TGTGCCAGCAGTTCCGACAGGTTCCTGGAACAGCCCCAGCATTTT.

The V gene is TRBV6-1, the J gene TRBJ2-7; the match to TRBD1 covers 8 bases. The CDR3 loop spans 14 amino acids. V shed 3 bases and J 1 base; nucleotides not matched to a gene: 2. Germline values: CDR1 MNHNS, CDR2 SASEGT. CDR3 DNA: TGTGCCAGCAGTGACCGGGACAGGTCCTACGAGCAGTACTTC. Amino acid sequence: CASSDRDRSYEQYF.

This clone was recorded once. The rearrangement uses TRBV6-5 and TRBJ2-6, with TRBD1 as a possible D gene (5 bases). Germline V gene lookup returns CDR1 MNHEY and CDR2 SVGAGI. Trimming left V 8 bases short and J 4 bases short, with 12 bases between. The CDR3 length is 14 residues. CDR3 in amino acids: CASSRVSGANVLTF. DNA of the CDR3: TGTGCCAGCTCCAGGGTTTCCGGGGCCAACGTCCTGACTTTC.

The rearrangement joins TRBV28 to TRBJ1-5, with a weak D call TRBD1 (5 bases). Germline assignment: CDR1 MDHEN and CDR2 SYDVKM. V lost 2 bases and J 1 base, leaving 12 bases between the germline ends. This CDR3 region has 16 residues. CDR3 residues: CASSLGRGYSNQPQHF. The CDR3 DNA sequence: TGTGCCAGCAGTTTAGGGAGGGGATACAGCAATCAGCCCCAGCATTTT.

This clone showed up just a few times. The chain joins TRBV9 to TRBJ2-1, with TRBD2 identical over 8 bases. The germline CDR1 and CDR2 sequences are SGDLS and YYNGEE. The CDR3 is 14 amino acids. The ends lost 3 bases at V and 8 bases at J; junction bases unmatched: 7. The CDR3 reads CASSARLAFDEQFF. In nucleotides, the CDR3 is TGTGCCAGCAGCGCGAGACTAGCGTTCGATGAGCAGTTCTTC.

In its sample, this clone was seen a few times. V is TRBV4-1 and J is TRBJ2-7, with D uncertain. The germline V gene encodes CDR1 MGHRA and CDR2 YSYEKL. The germline V and J ends were trimmed by 2 bases and 3 bases, with 11 bases remaining between them. The CDR3 is 14 residues long. This CDR3 reads CASSQPGASYEQYF. As DNA, the CDR3 is TGCGCCAGCAGCCAACCCGGAGCTAGCTACGAGCAGTACTTC.

The count of this clone is one. V is TRBV6-7 and J is TRBJ1-5; D uncertain. TRBV6-7 has ORF status, its function being uncertain. The V and J ends lost 0 bases and 0 bases respectively, with 6 bases between them. This CDR3 contains 15 residues. CDR3 coding DNA: TGTGCCAGCAGTTACTCGGGATATAGCAATCAGCCCCAGCATTTT. Its translation is CASSYSGYSNQPQHF.